This TCR beta chain was obtained from a study of OX40 agonist ivuxolimab in advanced cancers. Study background: Three patients, one with hepatocellular carcinoma and two with cutaneous melanoma, achieved partial responses. Findings and caveats of the study: Blood T cells, both CD4+ and CD8+, expanded clonally by week 6 at 0.1 to 3.0 mg/kg.

The repertoire was sequenced with immunoSEQ multiplex PCR; TCRdb's copy has only in-frame clones and lacks some. The table lists more than 65,000 clones, about four fifths of them singletons. This CDR3 is built from 14 residues. V trimming: 3 bases; J trimming: 4 bases; junction bases outside the gene matches: 0. Germline V CDR1 and CDR2: SGHVS, FQNEAQ. To note about this clone: Its antigen is not known.

Blood draws occurred at baseline, cycle 4 day 1, and cycle 7 day 1. V is TRBV7-8 and J is TRBJ2-7; 13 nucleotides match TRBD2. Sequenced here: CD4+ or CD8+ T cells sorted from blood, sampled in a trial of the OX40 agonist ivuxolimab. The sequence was collected from an adult with an advanced solid tumor such as melanoma, head and neck, liver or kidney cancer. CDR3 amino acids: CASSLGLAGYEQYF. CDR3 DNA sequence: TGTGCCAGCAGCTTGGGACTAGCGGGATACGAGCAGTACTTC.